This T cell receptor (beta chain) appears in the sequencing data of a study of T cell responses to AZD1222 COVID-19 vaccine. Whole-study findings and limits: Donors were chiefly white British, with a greater number of females, and clonal diversity was perhaps underestimated. Seropositive AZD1222 recipients at baseline numbered only six or seven. The study sampled repertoires only after the peak T cell response.

With respect to this clone: The antigen is not known.

Some clones are missing from TCRdb's copy, which holds only in-frame ones; the method was immunoSEQ multiplex PCR. The repertoire holds approximately 160,000 clones, with 85% to 95% as singletons. Deletions cut 0 bases from V and 2 bases from J, with 10 bases between. The germline CDR1 and CDR2 sequences are MNHEY and SVGAGI. The CDR3 loop spans 16 amino acids. The V gene is TRBV6-5, the J gene TRBJ2-2, with D perhaps given as TRBD1 or TRBD2 (5 bases each). This sample comprised peripheral blood, obtained on day 0 of AZD1222 vaccination. The sequence came from an adult in good health. In nucleotides, the CDR3 is TGTGCCAGCAGTTACTCCGGGACGGCAAACACCGGGGAGCTGTTTTTT. This translates into CASSYSGTANTGELFF.